Following are 31 T cell receptor beta chains from one sample sequenced in a study of Ad26.COV2.S vaccination and SARS-CoV-2 variants (dated by TCRdb to about 2021). Libraries came from the immunoSEQ multiplex PCR assay. The source is immuneACCESS, and TCRdb retained only in-frame sequences with V and J called. Part of the clones is not carried over; for the studies checked, unresolved V genes explain less than half of this, and the remainder is unexplained. The sample table lists about 280,000 clones, about 87% of them with a count of one. About 3.1% of the sample lies in the top ten. According to the study, the label for this sample's treatment or condition signals: approximately 18 received Ad26.COV2.S at low or high dose, single or two shots; 5 received placebo; per-sample allocation not given. For vaccine and placebo recipients, repertoires were sequenced using samples collected on day 63 after the first injection.

Here the sequenced sample was peripheral blood, taken in a trial of Ad26.COV2.S vaccine versus placebo. Source of these receptors: a person between 18 and 65 years old who received the Ad26.COV2.S COVID-19 vaccine or a placebo.

As for this clone: Other DNA sequences of this sample code for an identical CDR3. The genes are TRBV6-5 and TRBJ2-1, with unresolved D. Germline V gene data show CDR1 as MNHEY and CDR2 as SVGAGI. CDR3 length: 12 residues. With 5 bases removed from V and 6 bases from J, the gap between germline ends came to 8 bases. The CDR3 region is CASSRDRNEQFF. Written as DNA, the CDR3 is TGTGCCAGCAGTCGAGACCGCAATGAGCAGTTCTTC.

The chain links TRBV9 to TRBJ2-2; 9 positions match TRBD1. CDR1 is SGDLS, CDR2 YYNGEE, per germline. J lost 9 bases, V lost 3 bases, and 24 bases had no gene match. The length of the CDR3 is 20 residues. The CDR3 sequence: CASSAVTGQGPFFPGRELFF. The CDR3 nucleotides are TGTGCCAGCAGCGCTGTTACGGGACAGGGCCCTTTCTTTCCCGGACGGGAGCTGTTTTTT.

This clone occurred once. The chain employs TRBV7-2 and TRBJ2-7, with 9 bases identical to TRBD1. The CDR3 loop spans 15 amino acids. Trimming at V came to 5 bases and at J to 5 bases, leaving 10 bases not matched to a gene. The germline V gene encodes CDR1 SGHTA and CDR2 FQGNSA. The CDR3 spells CASSVAGTGIHEQYF. CDR3 in DNA: TGTGCCAGCAGCGTCGCCGGGACAGGGATCCACGAGCAGTACTTC.

This clone was seen a single time. The rearrangement joins TRBV27 to TRBJ1-1, with 8 nucleotides matching TRBD1. The V segment lost 7 bases and the J segment 4 bases; nucleotides outside the gene matches: 5. The germline CDR1 and CDR2 sequences are MNHEY and SMNVEV (reference sequence). The CDR3 contains 13 residues. The CDR3 protein is CASKTGASTEAFF. The CDR3 region has the DNA TGTGCCAGCAAGACAGGGGCGAGCACTGAAGCTTTCTTT.

The V gene is TRBV9, the J gene TRBJ2-3; D may be TRBD2 (5 bases). CDR3 size: 16 residues. The ends were cut back, 0 bases at V and 4 bases at J, with 15 bases in the middle. The germline CDR1 and CDR2 sequences are SGDLS and YYNGEE. The CDR3: CASSVGMGSGSDTQYF. The CDR3 nucleotides are TGTGCCAGCAGCGTAGGGATGGGGTCGGGGTCAGATACGCAGTATTTT. Full variable domain (missing parts from reference TRBV9 and TRBJ2-3): DSGVTQTPKHLITATGQRVTLRCSPRSGDLSVYWYQQSLDQGLQFLIQYYNGEERAKGNILERFSAQQFPDLHSELNLSSLELGDSALYFCASSVGMGSGSDTQYFGPGTRLTVL.

V is TRBV4-3 and J is TRBJ1-5; D is possibly TRBD1 (5 bases). V lost 10 bases and J lost 3, with 25 bases in between. The germline V gene has CDR1 LGHNA and CDR2 YSLEER. The CDR3 has 17 residues. In nucleotides, the CDR3 is TGCGCCACCCTTTCAGCCCCCGTGGGGGTCATCAATCAGCCCCAGCATTTT. Its translation: CATLSAPVGVINQPQHF.

As DNA, the CDR3 is TGTGCCAGCAGTTACTCGACCGGGGGGCCGAGAGTTAATGAAAAACTGTTTTTT. Residues: CASSYSTGGPRVNEKLFF. The V and J genes are TRBV6-2 or TRBV6-3 and TRBJ1-4, with D possibly being TRBD1 (6 bases). The CDR3 is 18 amino acids. Trimming removed 0 bases at V and 4 bases at J, with 18 bases between. The germline V gene encodes CDR1 MNHEY and CDR2 SVGEGT.

The V call is TRBV27, the J call TRBJ2-7; D might be TRBD1 or TRBD2, each matching 5 bases. Germline CDR1 is MNHEY and CDR2 is SMNVEV (reference sequence). CDR3 length: 13 amino acids. The germline V and J ends were trimmed by 4 bases and 1 base, with 8 bases remaining between them. Here the CDR3 reads CASSWGPSYEQYF. CDR3 DNA: TGTGCCAGCAGTTGGGGACCATCCTACGAGCAGTACTTC.

V and J are TRBV7-9 and TRBJ1-1; D gene unclear. CDR1 is SEHNR, CDR2 FQNEAQ, per germline (reference sequence). The ends were cut back, 6 bases at V and 8 bases at J, with 10 bases in the middle. The CDR3 sequence is 11 residues long. In nucleotides, the CDR3 is TGTGCCAGCAGGCCGGTGGGGGAAGCTTTCTTT. Its translation: CASRPVGEAFF.

The chain has TRBV7-9 and TRBJ2-7; D may be TRBD1 (5 bases). The V end was cut by 2 bases, the J end by 4 bases, with 12 bases between. Germline CDR1 and CDR2: SEHNR and FQNEAQ (reference sequence). CDR3 length: 14 amino acids. The CDR3 loop reads CASSLQGGIYEQYF. The CDR3 DNA sequence: TGTGCCAGCAGCTTACAGGGCGGAATATACGAGCAGTACTTC.

CDR3 nucleotides: TGTGCCAGCAGCTTTCCGGGACTAGCGGGGACGCAGTATTTT. Encoded protein: CASSFPGLAGTQYF. V usage is TRBV7-9 and J usage is TRBJ2-3; 13 bases line up with TRBD2. Looked up from germline, CDR1 is SEHNR and CDR2 is FQNEAQ (reference sequence). The CDR3 contains 14 residues. The ends lost 3 bases at V and 9 bases at J; junction bases unmatched: 3. Variable domain in full (rest from reference TRBV7-9 and TRBJ2-3): DTGVSQNPRHKITKRGQNVTFRCDPISEHNRLYWYRQTLGQGPEFLTYFQNEAQLEKSRLLSDRFSAERPKGSFSTLEIQRTEQGDSAMYLCASSFPGLAGTQYFGPGTRLTVL.

In its sample, this clone was seen a few times. The chain combines TRBV6-2 or TRBV6-3 with TRBJ2-1, with D perhaps TRBD2 (5 bases). Germline V CDR1 and CDR2: MNHEY, SVGEGT. V was clipped by 5 bases and J by 2 bases, with 13 bases between them. The CDR3 is made up of 15 amino acids. CDR3 sequence (DNA): TGTGCCAGCAGTGCTCTTGAGGGAACCTACAATGAGCAGTTCTTC. It yields the protein CASSALEGTYNEQFF.

V is TRBV7-9 and J is TRBJ2-1, with D maybe TRBD1 (6 bases). From germline, CDR1 is SEHNR and CDR2 FQNEAQ (reference sequence). The ends were cut back, 4 bases at V and 11 bases at J, with 12 bases in the middle. The CDR3 sequence is 12 residues long. Here the CDR3 reads CASSSTGIQQFF. The CDR3 region has the DNA TGTGCCAGCAGCTCTACAGGGATTCAGCAGTTCTTC.

The chain employs TRBV6-1 and TRBJ2-1; the D call may be TRBD1 or TRBD2 (5 bases each). With 1 base removed from V and 7 bases from J, the gap between germline ends came to 14 bases. The CDR3 length is 15 residues. Germline V lookup: CDR1 MNHNS, CDR2 SASEGT. The CDR3 region is CASSEGGYWVNEQFF. In nucleotides, the CDR3 is TGTGCCAGCAGTGAAGGGGGGTATTGGGTGAATGAGCAGTTCTTC.

This clone was picked up one time. J is TRBJ1-5 and V is TRBV30; D ambiguous. CDR1 is GTSNPN, CDR2 SVGIG, per germline (reference sequence). This CDR3 region has 16 residues. Trimming shortened V by 3 bases and J by 3 bases, and 18 bases separated the two germline ends. The CDR3 spells CAWRDLERQDNQPQHF. For the CDR3, the DNA is TGTGCCTGGAGGGACCTAGAAAGGCAGGACAATCAGCCCCAGCATTTT.

This chain joins TRBV2 and TRBJ2-1; D not certain. CDR1 SNHLY and CDR2 FYNNEI come from the germline V gene. The CDR3 spans 13 residues. V was pared by 6 bases and J by 5 bases, with 11 bases between. Written as DNA, the CDR3 is TGTGCCAGCAGGACGGACGTTGACAATGAGCAGTTCTTC. Its protein is CASRTDVDNEQFF.

This clone showed up just once. This sequence joins TRBV15 and TRBJ2-3; D possibly corresponds to TRBD2 (5 bases). This CDR3 comprises 16 residues. Trimming took 0 bases from V and 2 from J, leaving 12 bases between them. Germline loops: CDR1 LNHNV, CDR2 YYDKDF (reference sequence). CDR3 bases: TGTGCCACCAGCAGAGATCGGCGGGCCTACACAGATACGCAGTATTTT. Its protein is CATSRDRRAYTDTQYF.

This sequence joins TRBV28 and TRBJ2-1; 10 bases are a match to TRBD2. This CDR3 comprises 16 residues. The ends lost 5 bases at V and 3 bases at J; junction bases unmatched: 7. CDR1 is MDHEN, CDR2 SYDVKM, per germline. CDR3 residues: CASSEPGLADYNEQFF. The DNA for the CDR3 is TGTGCCAGCAGTGAACCTGGACTAGCGGACTACAATGAGCAGTTCTTC.

The chain couples TRBV19 to TRBJ1-6; D uncertain. With 3 bases removed from V and 9 bases from J, the gap between germline ends came to 15 bases. CDR1 and CDR2 from the germline V gene are LNHDA and SQIVND (reference sequence). This CDR3 comprises 15 residues. CDR3 nucleotides: TGTGCCAGTAGTATTGGGGTTCTGGATACTTCACCCCTCCACTTT. Translation gives CASSIGVLDTSPLHF.

The V and J genes are TRBV3-1 (or the pseudogene TRBV3-2) and TRBJ2-3; 12 nucleotides match TRBD2. Germline-derived CDR1 and CDR2 are LGHDT and YNNKEL (reference sequence). The CDR3 is 17 amino acids. Trimming removed 1 base from V and 0 bases from J; junction bases left unmatched: 2. CDR3 in amino acids: CASSQASGGASTDTQYF. CDR3 bases: TGTGCCAGCAGCCAAGCTAGCGGGGGGGCTAGCACAGATACGCAGTATTTT.

CDR3 region: CASSTDRVSGELFF. The CDR3 DNA follows: TGTGCCAGTAGTACCGACAGGGTATCCGGGGAGCTGTTTTTT. V and J are TRBV19 and TRBJ2-2, with TRBD1 matching over 7 bases. In germline, CDR1 is LNHDA, CDR2 SQIVND (reference sequence). The junction had 5 bases not matched to a gene; V was cut back by 4 bases and J by 6 bases. The CDR3 contains 14 residues.

The chain couples TRBV30 to TRBJ1-3; D ambiguous. CDR3 size: 17 residues. Per the germline V gene, CDR1 is GTSNPN and CDR2 is SVGIG (reference sequence). Between the trimmed V and J ends, which lost 4 bases and 4 bases, there was a span of 23 bases. CDR3 region: CAWTKVGFFRSGNTIYF. The CDR3 DNA reads TGTGCCTGGACTAAAGTAGGCTTTTTTCGATCCGGAAACACCATATATTTT.

Only one count was recorded for this clone. J is TRBJ1-6 and V is TRBV4-3; TRBD1 is a possible D gene (6 bases). V was pared by 0 bases and J by 10 bases, with 16 bases between. CDR1 LGHNA and CDR2 YSLEER come from the germline V gene. This CDR3 is built from 16 residues. The DNA of the CDR3 is TGCGCCAGCAGCCAAGATCTTACAGGGTCGCTGTCACCCCTCCACTTT. Its translation is CASSQDLTGSLSPLHF.

The gene calls are TRBV12-3 or TRBV12-4 and TRBJ2-7; D unclear. This CDR3 is built from 11 residues. The V end was cut by 6 bases, the J end by 7 bases, with 10 bases between. The CDR3 loop reads CASSRPREQYF. The CDR3 coding sequence is TGTGCCAGCAGCCGTCCACGGGAGCAGTACTTC.

This clone showed up many times. The V and J genes are TRBV2 and TRBJ2-2; tentatively, D is TRBD1 (5 bases). With 8 bases removed from V and 1 base from J, the gap between germline ends came to 14 bases. The CDR3 runs 15 residues. Germline assignment: CDR1 SNHLY and CDR2 FYNNEI. CDR3 loop: CASSGAGRNTGELFF. The DNA for the CDR3 is TGTGCCAGCTCTGGGGCAGGGCGGAACACCGGGGAGCTGTTTTTT.

The genes are TRBV7-8 and TRBJ1-4; 7 bases agree with TRBD1. Germline assignment: CDR1 SGHVS and CDR2 FQNEAQ. This CDR3 is 18 amino acids long. The V segment lost 5 bases and the J segment 5 bases; nucleotides outside the gene matches: 17. The CDR3 nucleotides read TGTGCCAGCAGCGTGAGGGTCACGGCGGGGACAGCGAATGAAAAACTGTTTTTT. This gives the protein CASSVRVTAGTANEKLFF.

The chain recombines TRBV9 with TRBJ1-2; 9 bases line up with TRBD1. The V gene end was trimmed by 4 bases and the J gene end by 0 bases; junction bases not matched to a gene: 7. CDR1 and CDR2 (germline): SGDLS, YYNGEE. This CDR3 is 16 amino acids long. CDR3 sequence: CASSPGQGLANYGYTF. CDR3 in DNA: TGTGCCAGCAGCCCGGGACAGGGATTAGCTAACTATGGCTACACCTTC.

This clone was detected only once. The chain uses TRBV29-1 and TRBJ1-6; D remains ambiguous. The CDR3 is 18 residues long. Trimming removed 7 bases from V and 0 bases from J, with 22 bases in between. CDR1 and CDR2 from the germline V gene are SQVTM and ANQGSEA. CDR3 residues: CSASPNRLTSSYNSPLHF. Here the CDR3 DNA reads TGCAGCGCCTCTCCGAACAGACTGACGAGCTCCTATAATTCACCCCTCCACTTT.

This clone was observed a few times. The DNA of the CDR3 is TGTGCCAGCAGCCAAGATTGGCAGGGGGCAAGGGGCTACACCTTC. This translates into CASSQDWQGARGYTF. The chain is built from TRBV4-2 and TRBJ1-2; 8 bases line up with TRBD1. The CDR3 consists of 15 residues. With 0 bases clipped from V and 8 bases from J, the junction kept 8 bases outside the gene matches. Germline CDR1 LGHNA, CDR2 YNFKEQ.

V gene TRBV9 combines with J gene TRBJ2-3; 9 positions agree with TRBD2. Looked up from germline, CDR1 is SGDLS and CDR2 is YYNGEE. The V and J ends lost 4 bases and 2 bases, in that order; junction bases with no gene match: 5. The CDR3 extends over 15 amino acids. In nucleotides, the CDR3 is TGTGCCAGCAGCCAGAGCGGGGGGAACACAGATACGCAGTATTTT. This gives the protein CASSQSGGNTDTQYF.

V is TRBV7-6 and J is TRBJ2-3; 7 bases line up with TRBD1. Germline V gene data show CDR1 as SGHVS and CDR2 as FNYEAQ. The CDR3 spans 15 residues. Germline trimming cut 5 bases from V and 3 bases from J; bases unmatched to any gene: 8. This chain's CDR3 is CASSPRQGVTDTQYF. CDR3 DNA sequence: TGTGCCAGCAGCCCCCGACAGGGAGTAACAGATACGCAGTATTTT.